Presented here are 28 T cell receptor beta chains from one specimen sequenced in a study of T cells in Graves' hyperthyroidism and ophthalmopathy. Authors of the study amplified TCR beta CDR3 regions from RNA transcripts. Initially, a first-round RT-PCR of the TCR CDR3 employed the HTBI primer set. TCRdb processed the multiplex PCR reads anew with MiXCR; each CDR3 protein has one entry. The sample lists about 720,000 distinct CDR3 sequences; about 17% were seen once. Sequences were obtained from blood. The source of these receptors is a woman aged 50 to 65 with Graves' hyperthyroidism that later progressed to Graves' ophthalmopathy.

In its sample, this clonotype was seen many times. The chain is built from TRBV7-8 and TRBJ2-5; 10 bases line up with TRBD2. Trimming at V came to 5 bases and at J to 3 bases, leaving 15 bases not matched to a gene. Germline loops: CDR1 SGHVS, CDR2 FQNEAQ. This CDR3 is 18 amino acids long. CDR3 region: CASSTKLAGIRKKETQYF. The DNA of the CDR3 is TGTGCCAGCAGCACCAAACTAGCGGGGATTAGGAAAAAAGAGACCCAGTACTTC.

The chain uses TRBV6-2 or TRBV6-3 and TRBJ2-6; D is undetermined. The CDR3 is made up of 15 amino acids. With 2 bases removed from V and 2 bases from J, the gap between germline ends came to 7 bases. Germline values: CDR1 MNHEY, CDR2 SVGEGT. Here the CDR3 reads CASSYRITGANVLTF. The CDR3 DNA sequence: TGTGCCAGCAGTTACAGGATAACTGGGGCCAACGTCCTGACTTTC.

This clonotype appeared a few times. The CDR3 DNA reads TGCAGCGTTGGGTCTGCCAGGGAAAAACTGTTTTTT. Encoded protein: CSVGSAREKLFF. This chain uses TRBV29-1 with TRBJ1-4; D not certain. Per germline, CDR1 SQVTM and CDR2 ANQGSEA. The V and J ends lost 4 bases and 8 bases respectively, with 11 bases between them. The CDR3 totals 12 residues.

The chain joins TRBV20-1 to TRBJ2-7, with no clear D. Germline assignment: CDR1 DFQATT and CDR2 SNEGSKA (reference sequence). The V gene lost 1 base and the J gene lost 5 bases, with 9 bases spanning the gap. CDR3 length: 12 amino acids. This CDR3 reads CSARADIHEQYF. As DNA, the CDR3 is TGCAGTGCTAGAGCCGACATCCACGAGCAGTACTTC.

At least ten counts were recorded for this clonotype. This chain uses TRBV20-1 with TRBJ2-1; 12 bases are a match to TRBD2. Germline V CDR1 and CDR2: DFQATT, SNEGSKA (reference sequence). The CDR3 consists of 15 residues. The ends lost 1 base at V and 5 bases at J; junction bases unmatched: 3. The CDR3 region has the DNA TGCAGTGCTAGAGCTAGCGGGGGGGTCCACAATGAGCAGTTCTTC. It is translated as CSARASGGVHNEQFF.

V is TRBV29-1 and J is TRBJ1-2; tentative D call: TRBD1 (5 bases). Germline V CDR1 and CDR2: SQVTM, ANQGSEA. The CDR3 sequence is 13 residues long. With 5 bases removed from V and 4 bases from J, the gap between germline ends came to 14 bases. The CDR3 DNA follows: TGCAGCGTTAGTGCAGGGCAGCGCTATGGCTACACCTTC. Encoded protein: CSVSAGQRYGYTF. Supplemented by reference TRBV29-1 and TRBJ1-2, the full variable domain reads SAVISQKPSRDICQRGTSLTIQCQVDSQVTMMFWYRQQPGQSLTLIATANQGSEATYESGFVIDKFPISRPNLTFSTLTVSNMSPEDSSIYLCSVSAGQRYGYTFGSGTRLTVV.

The genes are TRBV10-1 and TRBJ2-1, with 8 bases lining up with TRBD1. Germline V lookup: CDR1 WNHNN, CDR2 SYGVQD (reference sequence). The CDR3 extends over 15 amino acids. V was pared by 6 bases and J by 10 bases, with 14 bases of the junction left unmatched. In nucleotides, the CDR3 is TGCGCCAGCAGCTCCGGGACAGGTGACTTCAGGGAGCAGTTCTTC. It translates to CASSSGTGDFREQFF.

This clonotype was counted between two and nine times. The rearrangement uses TRBV19 and TRBJ1-2; perhaps TRBD1 as D (6 bases). Germline loops: CDR1 LNHDA, CDR2 SQIVND (reference sequence). The CDR3 runs 12 residues. V was pared by 7 bases and J by 4 bases, with 10 bases between. The CDR3 DNA reads as TGTGCCAGTACCAGGGGAGCCTATGGCTACACCTTC. Amino acids: CASTRGAYGYTF.

V gene TRBV3-1 combines with J gene TRBJ2-4, with TRBD1 as a possible D gene (5 bases). Germline values: CDR1 LGHDT, CDR2 YNNKEL (reference sequence). Between the trimmed V and J ends, which lost 6 bases and 11 bases, there was a span of 17 bases. This CDR3 is 13 amino acids long. The CDR3 region has the DNA TGTGCCAGCAGTGCCTCGAGACAGACTCTTCAGTACTTC. It specifies CASSASRQTLQYF. The full variable domain, rest sourced from reference TRBV3-1 and TRBJ2-4, is DTAVSQTPKYLVTQMGNDKSIKCEQNLGHDTMYWYKQDSKKFLKIMFSYNNKELIINETVPNRFSPKSPDKAHLNLHINSLELGDSAVYFCASSASRQTLQYFGAGTRLSVL.

This clonotype came up many times. The chain carries TRBV6-1 and TRBJ1-1; 7 nucleotides match TRBD1. The germline V gene encodes CDR1 MNHNS and CDR2 SASEGT. The CDR3 consists of 14 residues. Unmatched junction bases numbered 4, after V lost 4 bases and J lost 2 bases. CDR3 in DNA: TGTGCCAGCAGTGCGGACAGGTACAACACTGAAGCTTTCTTT. Amino acid sequence: CASSADRYNTEAFF.

In this sample, this clonotype turned up many times. The J gene is TRBJ2-7, the V gene TRBV12-3 or TRBV12-4; possibly TRBD1 for D (6 bases). The CDR3 extends over 13 amino acids. Trimming removed 4 bases at V and 7 bases at J, with 14 bases between. The CDR3 is CASSSGVPLEQYF. DNA for the CDR3: TGTGCCAGCAGTTCAGGGGTGCCTTTAGAGCAGTACTTC.

There are many counts of this clonotype. The J gene is TRBJ2-5, the V gene TRBV3-1; 9 nucleotides match TRBD2. Germline CDR1 LGHDT, CDR2 YNNKEL (reference sequence). Losses at the gene ends were 1 base for V and 1 base for J; bases not matched to a gene: 10. The CDR3 is 18 amino acids. The CDR3 nucleotides read TGTGCCAGCAGCCAAGTGAGAGGAAGAGCGGGGGGCCAAGAGACCCAGTACTTC. This gives the protein CASSQVRGRAGGQETQYF.

This clonotype came up a few times. The chain couples TRBV5-8 to TRBJ2-2, with a weak D call TRBD1 (6 bases). The CDR3 length is 15 residues. With 3 bases removed from V and 3 bases from J, the gap between germline ends came to 12 bases. Germline values: CDR1 SGHTS, CDR2 YDEGEE. DNA of the CDR3: TGTGCCAGCAGCTCCCGGGACATTCACACCGGGGAGCTGTTTTTT. Residues: CASSSRDIHTGELFF.

V is TRBV14 and J is TRBJ1-5; D not resolved. In germline, CDR1 is SGHDN, CDR2 FVKESK. The CDR3 contains 15 residues. V lost 2 bases and J lost 4, with 12 bases in between. The CDR3 sequence: CASSQPDGNNQPQHF. DNA of the CDR3: TGTGCCAGCAGCCAACCGGACGGCAATAATCAGCCCCAGCATTTT.

This clonotype was seen a few times. The V gene is TRBV20-1, the J gene TRBJ1-1; D is ambiguous. Trimming shortened V by 5 bases and J by 8 bases, and 15 bases separated the two germline ends. The germline gives CDR1 DFQATT, CDR2 SNEGSKA (reference sequence). The length of the CDR3 is 12 residues. CDR3 region: CSADGPGLEAFF. The DNA for the CDR3 is TGCAGTGCTGACGGCCCCGGATTAGAAGCTTTCTTT.

The chain carries TRBV6-2 or TRBV6-3 and TRBJ1-6; D is undetermined. Germline CDR1 MNHEY, CDR2 SVGEGT. The CDR3 extends over 13 amino acids. Trimming stripped 8 bases from V and 4 bases from J, with 9 bases between. Here the CDR3 DNA reads TGTGCCAGCGGACCCCAGTATAATTCACCCCTCCACTTT. As protein: CASGPQYNSPLHF.

This clonotype was counted ten times or more. V gene TRBV7-3 combines with J gene TRBJ2-3, with a tentative D call TRBD2 (6 bases). Germline V gene lookup returns CDR1 SGHTA and CDR2 FQGTGA. V lost 2 bases, J lost 5 bases, and 14 bases lay in between. The CDR3 covers 15 residues. The CDR3 sequence: CASSLGGAPVDTQYF. The CDR3, as DNA: TGTGCCAGCAGCTTAGGAGGGGCCCCGGTAGATACGCAGTATTTT.

The V gene is TRBV28, the J gene TRBJ2-6; D not certain. V was pared by 6 bases and J by 0 bases, with 12 bases between. The CDR3 extends over 16 amino acids. Germline lookup yields CDR1 MDHEN and CDR2 SYDVKM. CDR3 sequence: CASSPGEDSGANVLTF. The CDR3 bases are TGTGCCAGCAGCCCTGGGGAAGACTCTGGGGCCAACGTCCTGACTTTC. The variable domain in full, completed from reference TRBV28 and TRBJ2-6, reads DVKVTQSSRYLVKRTGEKVFLECVQDMDHENMFWYRQDPGLGLRLIYFSYDVKMKEKGDIPEGYSVSREKKERFSLILESASTNQTSMYLCASSPGEDSGANVLTFGAGSRLTVL.

The table lists this clonotype with a few counts. The genes are TRBV6-1 and TRBJ1-4; 7 bases agree with TRBD1. V dropped 5 bases and J dropped 3; count of bases not matched to a gene: 9. Germline-derived CDR1 and CDR2 are MNHNS and SASEGT. The CDR3 contains 16 residues. CDR3: CASSLTGYDANEKLFF. DNA of the CDR3: TGTGCCAGCAGTCTGACAGGGTATGATGCTAATGAAAAACTGTTTTTT.

This chain uses TRBV7-2 with TRBJ2-1; the D is unclear. The CDR3 runs to 12 residues. The germline CDR1 and CDR2 sequences are SGHTA and FQGNSA. V shed 5 bases and J shed 8 bases, with 10 bases lying between them. The CDR3 DNA follows: TGTGCCAGCAGCGTAAGCAGTCATGAGCAGTTCTTC. The encoded protein is CASSVSSHEQFF.

This clonotype has a count of ten or more. The rearrangement joins TRBV20-1 to TRBJ2-3; D may be TRBD2 (6 bases). The CDR3 totals 14 residues. CDR1 is DFQATT, CDR2 SNEGSKA, per germline (reference sequence). The V and J ends lost 4 bases and 4 bases respectively, with 15 bases between them. Written as DNA, the CDR3 is TGCAGTGCTACTACTAGCATACCACCAGATACGCAGTATTTT. Its translation is CSATTSIPPDTQYF.

The chain couples TRBV6-1 to TRBJ1-6; D is undetermined. The CDR3 sequence is 20 residues long. Germline CDR1 MNHNS, CDR2 SASEGT. Trimming removed 5 bases from V and 0 bases from J, with 23 bases in between. The CDR3 protein is CASSRLFGSQVSSYNSPLHF. The CDR3, as DNA: TGTGCCAGCAGTCGTTTGTTCGGGTCCCAGGTCAGCTCCTATAATTCACCCCTCCACTTT.

Ten or more counts support this clonotype. The chain carries TRBV3-1 and TRBJ1-1, with D possibly TRBD1 on 6 matching bases. The CDR3 has 15 amino acids. V was pared by 4 bases and J by 5 bases, with 17 bases between. The germline gives CDR1 LGHDT, CDR2 YNNKEL (reference sequence). The CDR3 is CASSPIFGGRTEAFF. The DNA for the CDR3 is TGTGCCAGCAGCCCTATTTTCGGGGGGCGGACTGAAGCTTTCTTT.

This clonotype showed up many times. The chain has TRBV3-1 and TRBJ2-1; the match to TRBD2 covers 9 bases. From germline, CDR1 is LGHDT and CDR2 YNNKEL (reference sequence). This CDR3 has 17 amino acids. Germline trimming cut 4 bases from V and 5 bases from J; bases unmatched to any gene: 12. In DNA form, the CDR3 reads TGTGCCAGCAGCCCAAACGGACAGCGGGGGGCAAACAATGAGCAGTTCTTC. Protein: CASSPNGQRGANNEQFF.

The chain couples TRBV5-4 to TRBJ2-3; D ambiguous. CDR1 and CDR2 (germline): SGHNT, YYREEE (reference sequence). The CDR3 runs 14 residues. Trimming shortened V by 4 bases and J by 5 bases, and 14 bases separated the two germline ends. CDR3 DNA: TGTGCCAGCAGCGTGAAGGAATATGAAGATACGCAGTATTTT. Encoded protein: CASSVKEYEDTQYF.

In this sample, this clonotype turned up a few times. The chain joins TRBV9 to TRBJ1-5; TRBD1 matches 8 bases. The junction had 6 bases not matched to a gene; V was cut back by 5 bases and J by 5 bases. The CDR3 consists of 14 residues. The germline gives CDR1 SGDLS, CDR2 YYNGEE. In DNA form, the CDR3 reads TGTGCCAGCAGTCCGGGACAGGTCTATCAGCCCCAGCATTTT. Its protein product is CASSPGQVYQPQHF.

This clonotype was seen many times. The CDR3 reads CSARTGEGYNEQFF. The CDR3 DNA reads TGCAGTGCAAGGACAGGGGAGGGGTACAATGAGCAGTTCTTC. The chain joins TRBV20-1 to TRBJ2-1; 9 bases map to TRBD1. The junction had 7 bases not matched to a gene; V was cut back by 6 bases and J by 4 bases. The CDR3 loop spans 14 amino acids. Germline CDR1 is DFQATT and CDR2 is SNEGSKA (reference sequence).

V is TRBV19 and J is TRBJ1-1; D is ambiguous. CDR1 is LNHDA, CDR2 SQIVND, per germline (reference sequence). Trimming removed 3 bases at V and 2 bases at J, with 7 bases between. This CDR3 is 13 amino acids long. In nucleotides, the CDR3 is TGTGCCAGTAGTATTGGGATTAACACTGAAGCTTTCTTT. It yields the protein CASSIGINTEAFF.